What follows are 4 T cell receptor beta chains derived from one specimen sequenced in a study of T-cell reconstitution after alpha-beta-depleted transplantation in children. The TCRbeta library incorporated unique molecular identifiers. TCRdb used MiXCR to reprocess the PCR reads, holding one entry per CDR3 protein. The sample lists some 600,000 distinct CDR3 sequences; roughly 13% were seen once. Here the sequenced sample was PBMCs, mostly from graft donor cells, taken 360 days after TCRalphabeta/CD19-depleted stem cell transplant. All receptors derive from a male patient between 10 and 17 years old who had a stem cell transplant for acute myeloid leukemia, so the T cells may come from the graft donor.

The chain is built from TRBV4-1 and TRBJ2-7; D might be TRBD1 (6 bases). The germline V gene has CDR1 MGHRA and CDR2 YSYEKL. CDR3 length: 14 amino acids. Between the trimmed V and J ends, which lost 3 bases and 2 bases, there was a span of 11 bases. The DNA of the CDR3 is TGCGCCAGCAGCCACCGGGACACCACCTACGAGCAGTACTTC. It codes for CASSHRDTTYEQYF.

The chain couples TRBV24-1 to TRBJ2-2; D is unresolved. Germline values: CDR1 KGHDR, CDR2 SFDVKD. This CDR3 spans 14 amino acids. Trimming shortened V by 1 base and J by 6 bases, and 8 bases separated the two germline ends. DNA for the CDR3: TGTGCCACCAGTGATTTCCGAGGAGCCGGGGAGCTGTTTTTT. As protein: CATSDFRGAGELFF.

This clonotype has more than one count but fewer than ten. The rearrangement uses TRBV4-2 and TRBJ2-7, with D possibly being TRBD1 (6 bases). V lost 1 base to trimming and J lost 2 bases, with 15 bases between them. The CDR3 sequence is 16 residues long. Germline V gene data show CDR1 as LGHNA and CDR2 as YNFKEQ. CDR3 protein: CASSQASTGSPYEQYF. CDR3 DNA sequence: TGTGCCAGCAGCCAAGCGTCAACAGGGTCCCCCTACGAGCAGTACTTC.

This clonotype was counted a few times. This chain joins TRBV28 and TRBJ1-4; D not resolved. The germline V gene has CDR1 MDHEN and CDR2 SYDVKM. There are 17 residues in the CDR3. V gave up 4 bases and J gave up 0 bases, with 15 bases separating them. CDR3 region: CASSSPRHVATNEKLFF. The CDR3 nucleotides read TGTGCCAGCAGTTCCCCACGACACGTTGCAACTAATGAAAAACTGTTTTTT. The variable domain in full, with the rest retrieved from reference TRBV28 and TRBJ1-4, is DVKVTQSSRYLVKRTGEKVFLECVQDMDHENMFWYRQDPGLGLRLIYFSYDVKMKEKGDIPEGYSVSREKKERFSLILESASTNQTSMYLCASSSPRHVATNEKLFFGSGTQLSVL.